The table lists the clone carrying this T cell receptor (beta chain) with a count of one. This entry comes from a study of blood T cell repertoires in COVID-19. Background on the study: Whether acute or convalescent, the COVID-19 samples came from the United States, Italy and Spain. From T cells, B-cell-depleted T cells, or PBMCs came the material, which was cDNA or gDNA.

Trimming pared 0 bases from V and 6 bases from J, leaving 15 bases between. Germline loops: CDR1 SGHAT, CDR2 FQNNGV. This CDR3 contains 16 residues. Study processing details: Nucleated cell number was recorded as an estimate derived from reference gene primer amplification. Profiling relied on immunoSEQ multiplex PCR, and the TCRdb table lists in-frame clones only, not all of them. The DNA was the basis for D and trimming; V, J and clone size are from that table. The profile covers around 100,000 clones, with more than 75% appearing a single time and 26% taken by the ten largest. The sample comprised peripheral blood. This sequence was found in a man aged 55 to 70 with acute or convalescent COVID-19. V usage is TRBV11-2 and J usage is TRBJ2-1, with a tentative D call TRBD2 (6 bases). The CDR3 bases are TGTGCCAGCAGCTTAGATAGGGCGGGAACCCTCAATGAGCAGTTCTTC. It specifies CASSLDRAGTLNEQFF. Full variable domain (missing parts from reference TRBV11-2 and TRBJ2-1): EAGVAQSPRYKIIEKRQSVAFWCNPISGHATLYWYQQILGQGPKLLIQFQNNGVVDDSQLPKDRFSAERLKGVDSTLKIQPAKLEDSAVYLCASSLDRAGTLNEQFFGPGTRLTVL.